The table lists the clone carrying this T cell receptor (beta chain) with a few counts. Its target is unknown. Here immunoSEQ multiplex PCR was the method, and the copy in TCRdb shows in-frame clones only, minus some. This sample has tens of thousands of clones; roughly 78% occur once, and the top ten carry roughly 13%. The data are from a study of PD-1 blockade in classical Hodgkin lymphoma. Brentuximab vedotin exposure varied, and every patient relapsed after autologous stem cell transplantation. Trimming left V 8 bases short and J 7 bases short, with 14 bases between. The germline CDR1 and CDR2 sequences are LNHDA and SQIVND (reference sequence). The length of the CDR3 is 12 residues. The study, taken as a whole, reports: Repertoire differences have undefined causes, possibly disease activity or prior therapy.

Sequencing was performed on peripheral blood mononuclear cells (PBMCs), taken at baseline. The gene calls are TRBV19 and TRBJ1-1; D is possibly TRBD1 (6 bases). The source of this sequence is a human donor with classical Hodgkin lymphoma. The DNA for the CDR3 is TGTGCCAGTCTGATTGGGACACATGAAGCTTTCTTT. Its translation: CASLIGTHEAFF. The complete variable domain, with remaining parts taken from reference TRBV19 and TRBJ1-1, reads DGGITQSPKYLFRKEGQNVTLSCEQNLNHDAMYWYRQDPGQGLRLIYYSQIVNDFQKGDIAEGYSVSREKKESFPLTVTSAQKNPTAFYLCASLIGTHEAFFGQGTRLTVV.